Here is one T cell receptor (beta chain) with its context. As originally analysed: The authors estimated nucleated cell counts from reference gene primer amplification. Here immunoSEQ multiplex PCR was the method, and the copy in TCRdb shows in-frame clones only, minus some. Clonal size and the V and J genes are those of that table, whereas D and trimming came from the DNA. The sample lists approximately 34,000 clones; 80% were seen once. The sample is drawn from a study of blood T cell repertoires in COVID-19. Whole-study context: Specimens from acute and convalescent COVID-19 originated in the United States, Italy and Spain. T cells, B-cell-depleted T cells, or PBMCs supplied cDNA or gDNA.

Deletions cut 1 base from V and 1 base from J, with 10 bases between. CDR1 and CDR2 from the germline V gene are SGHRS and YFSETQ. The CDR3 contains 15 residues. The TCR sequence derives from a woman aged 70-85 years with acute or convalescent COVID-19. The sequenced sample consisted of peripheral blood. The genes are TRBV5-1 and TRBJ2-3; a weak D match, TRBD1 (6 bases). CDR3 sequence: CASSLSGAGTDTQYF. The CDR3 DNA reads as TGCGCCAGCAGCTTGTCAGGGGCGGGCACAGATACGCAGTATTTT. Full variable domain (remainder filled in from reference TRBV5-1 and TRBJ2-3): KAGVTQTPRYLIKTRGQQVTLSCSPISGHRSVSWYQQTPGQGLQFLFEYFSETQRNKGNFPGRFSGRQFSNSRSEMNVSTLELGDSALYLCASSLSGAGTDTQYFGPGTRLTVL.